The 24 T cell receptor beta chains below come from one sample, sequenced in a study of cytomegalovirus exposure and HLA in healthy donors. The PCR made use of 60 Vbeta and 13 Jbeta primers. Method: immunoSEQ multiplex PCR; TCRdb's copy keeps in-frame clones and lacks some. The sample has fewer than 200,000 clones; around four fifths are singletons. Material for sequencing was PBMCs. The receptors come from a young man in good health and CMV-seronegative.

In DNA, the CDR3 is TGTGCCAGCAGCTTAGGGCCAGGAGGACCCTACGAGCAGTACTTC. Protein product: CASSLGPGGPYEQYF. The V and J genes are TRBV7-3 and TRBJ2-7; D may be TRBD2 (5 bases). CDR1 and CDR2 from the germline V gene are SGHTA and FQGTGA. This CDR3 comprises 15 residues. Trimming removed 2 bases from V and 2 bases from J, with 13 bases in between.

CDR3 nucleotides: TGCGCCAGCAGCCCCCGTGGCTTGCAAGAGACCCAGTACTTC. It encodes CASSPRGLQETQYF. The genes are TRBV5-1 and TRBJ2-5; D call uncertain. The germline V gene encodes CDR1 SGHRS and CDR2 YFSETQ. The CDR3 contains 14 residues. The ends were cut back, 4 bases at V and 2 bases at J, with 12 bases in the middle.

For this clone: The identical CDR3 is also encoded by other nucleotide sequences in the sample. The chain combines TRBV19 with TRBJ2-3; weak D call: TRBD2 (5 bases). The V end was cut by 2 bases, the J end by 6 bases, with 6 bases between. The CDR3 runs to 12 residues. Germline V CDR1 and CDR2: LNHDA, SQIVND (reference sequence). CDR3 region: CASSIKRDTQYF. The CDR3 DNA is TGTGCCAGTAGTATAAAGCGGGATACGCAGTATTTT.

The chain couples TRBV4-1 to TRBJ1-2; TRBD1 matches at 7 bases. The CDR3 is 16 amino acids. With V trimmed by 0 bases and J by 4 bases, 8 bases remained unmatched. Per the germline V gene, CDR1 is MGHRA and CDR2 is YSYEKL. The CDR3, as DNA: TGCGCCAGCAGCCAAGAAGGGAAACAGGGGTTCTATGGCTACACCTTC. Its protein product is CASSQEGKQGFYGYTF.

V and J are TRBV7-8 and TRBJ2-7; 7 bases fit TRBD1. The V gene end was trimmed by 5 bases and the J gene end by 0 bases; junction bases not matched to a gene: 10. This CDR3 region has 16 residues. CDR1 and CDR2 (germline): SGHVS, FQNEAQ. The CDR3 coding sequence is TGTGCCAGCAGCAACCATCGGACAGGAAACTCCTACGAGCAGTACTTC. Translated, it gives CASSNHRTGNSYEQYF.

Concerning this clone: At one end the junction does not follow the germline gene, possibly because of a read error. The chain combines TRBV28 with TRBJ1-4; 7 bases are a match to TRBD1. The CDR3 totals 15 residues. Germline values: CDR1 MDHEN, CDR2 SYDVKM. The chain's CDR3 is CASSFRDSVAENLFF. The CDR3 bases are TGTGCCAGCAGTTTCCGGGACAGTGTCGCCGAAAACCTGTTTTTT.

This clone was observed a single time. The chain employs TRBV2 and TRBJ1-2; D is possibly TRBD1 (6 bases). The CDR3 extends over 12 amino acids. The V and J ends lost 5 bases and 3 bases respectively, with 7 bases between them. Germline V gene lookup returns CDR1 SNHLY and CDR2 FYNNEI. CDR3 bases: TGTGCCAGCAGTACAGGGTACTATGGCTACACCTTC. As protein: CASSTGYYGYTF.

V and J are TRBV7-8 and TRBJ1-5; 10 bases are shared with TRBD1. Germline V lookup: CDR1 SGHVS, CDR2 FQNEAQ. J gave up 1 base and V 5 bases, and 11 bases lay outside the gene matches. There are 18 residues in the CDR3. Written as DNA, the CDR3 is TGTGCCAGCAGCCCCCGGGACAGGGGTACCTTGAGCAATCAGCCCCAGCATTTT. Its translation is CASSPRDRGTLSNQPQHF. Full variable domain (missing parts from reference TRBV7-8 and TRBJ1-5): GAGVSQSPRYKVAKRGQDVALRCDPISGHVSLFWYQQALGQGPEFLTYFQNEAQLDKSGLPSDRFFAERPEGSVSTLKIQRTQQEDSAVYLCASSPRDRGTLSNQPQHFGDGTRLSIL.

V gene TRBV2 combines with J gene TRBJ2-3, with TRBD2 matching 9 bases. The CDR3 extends over 15 amino acids. CDR1 is SNHLY, CDR2 FYNNEI, per germline. The trim removed 5 bases at V and 6 bases at J, leaving 9 bases unmatched. The CDR3 sequence is CASSPGTSPRDTQYF. The CDR3 DNA sequence: TGTGCCAGCAGTCCGGGGACTAGCCCCCGGGATACGCAGTATTTT.

The rearrangement links TRBV5-1 to TRBJ1-5; 9 nucleotides align to TRBD1. The CDR3 has 14 residues. Unmatched junction bases numbered 10, after V lost 7 bases and J lost 8 bases. The germline gives CDR1 SGHRS, CDR2 YFSETQ. CDR3 DNA sequence: TGCGCCAGCCGTCTGGGGACAGGGAGGGAGCCCCAGCATTTT. Translation gives CASRLGTGREPQHF.

This chain links TRBV27 with TRBJ1-1; D not certain. The V end was cut by 5 bases, the J end by 8 bases, with 15 bases between. The CDR3 is made up of 13 amino acids. Per germline, CDR1 MNHEY and CDR2 SMNVEV (reference sequence). CDR3 sequence reads: CASSQPRAGEAFF. The CDR3 coding sequence is TGTGCCAGCAGTCAACCGCGGGCAGGCGAAGCTTTCTTT.

The genes are TRBV27 and TRBJ2-5; D possibly corresponds to TRBD1 (5 bases). Germline V lookup: CDR1 MNHEY, CDR2 SMNVEV (reference sequence). This CDR3 spans 14 amino acids. Trimming stripped 5 bases from V and 0 bases from J, with 10 bases between. Here the CDR3 reads CASSAGQNQETQYF. For the CDR3, the DNA is TGTGCCAGCAGTGCCGGACAAAACCAAGAGACCCAGTACTTC.

J is TRBJ2-1 and V is TRBV6-5; 8 nucleotides match TRBD2. Germline trimming cut 6 bases from V and 10 bases from J; bases unmatched to any gene: 8. This CDR3 has 13 residues. From germline, CDR1 is MNHEY and CDR2 SVGAGI. The CDR3, as DNA: TGTGCCAGCAGAAAAAGGACTAGCCAAGAGCAGTTCTTC. Translating it yields CASRKRTSQEQFF.

The chain combines TRBV19 with TRBJ1-2; D is possibly TRBD1 (5 bases). The CDR3 has 13 residues. Deletions cut 3 bases from V and 4 bases from J, with 9 bases between. Germline V lookup: CDR1 LNHDA, CDR2 SQIVND (reference sequence). The CDR3 DNA reads as TGTGCCAGTAGTATCCGACAGTTCTATGGCTACACCTTC. Its translation: CASSIRQFYGYTF.

This clone was detected once. J is TRBJ1-5 and V is TRBV28; no definite D call. Trimming left V 2 bases short and J 4 bases short, with 9 bases between. Looked up from germline, CDR1 is MDHEN and CDR2 is SYDVKM. The CDR3 has 14 residues. The CDR3 is CASSLEGFNQPQHF. The CDR3 DNA is TGTGCCAGCAGTTTAGAGGGTTTTAATCAGCCCCAGCATTTT.

The rearrangement uses TRBV29-1 and TRBJ2-3; D perhaps matches TRBD1 (7 bases). Germline V gene lookup returns CDR1 SQVTM and CDR2 ANQGSEA. V was cut by 6 bases and J by 1 base, with 17 bases left in between. The CDR3 length is 15 residues. Here the CDR3 reads CSVTGGGAGTDTQYF. In DNA form, the CDR3 reads TGCAGCGTCACAGGAGGGGGCGCCGGCACAGATACGCAGTATTTT.

This clone was counted between two and nine times. The CDR3 loop is CAWSVMGQGYQPQHF. The CDR3, as DNA: TGTGCCTGGAGTGTAATGGGCCAGGGCTATCAGCCCCAGCATTTT. The rearrangement uses TRBV30 and TRBJ1-5; perhaps TRBD1 as D (5 bases). Germline V gene sequence: CDR1 GTSNPN, CDR2 SVGIG (reference sequence). The CDR3 totals 15 residues. V lost 0 bases and J 5 bases, leaving 14 bases between the germline ends.

The chain has TRBV27 and TRBJ1-6; 8 nucleotides line up with TRBD1. This CDR3 is built from 15 residues. Germline V CDR1 and CDR2: MNHEY, SMNVEV (reference sequence). V gave up 2 bases and J gave up 7 bases; unmatched junction bases: 4. The CDR3, as DNA: TGTGCCAGCAGTTTACACAGGGGGTGGAATTCACCCCTCCACTTT. It yields the protein CASSLHRGWNSPLHF.

The V and J genes are TRBV5-1 and TRBJ1-6; D is possibly TRBD1 (5 bases). In germline, CDR1 is SGHRS, CDR2 YFSETQ. Trimming left V 4 bases short and J 6 bases short, with 8 bases between. CDR3 length: 13 residues. DNA of the CDR3: TGCGCCAGCAGCCGGGACTTTAATTCACCCCTCCACTTT. As protein: CASSRDFNSPLHF.

CDR3 amino acids: CASSFGVPRGGFYEQYF. For the CDR3, the DNA is TGTGCCAGCAGTTTCGGGGTTCCGAGGGGGGGGTTCTACGAGCAGTACTTC. The genes are TRBV28 and TRBJ2-7; D is perhaps TRBD2 (7 bases). CDR3 length: 17 amino acids. The V gene lost 3 bases and the J gene lost 3 bases, with 21 bases spanning the gap. Germline assignment: CDR1 MDHEN and CDR2 SYDVKM. The entire variable domain, with the rest obtained from reference TRBV28 and TRBJ2-7, is as follows: DVKVTQSSRYLVKRTGEKVFLECVQDMDHENMFWYRQDPGLGLRLIYFSYDVKMKEKGDIPEGYSVSREKKERFSLILESASTNQTSMYLCASSFGVPRGGFYEQYFGPGTRLTVT.

V usage is TRBV29-1 and J usage is TRBJ2-3; possible D gene TRBD2, 6 bases. Germline CDR1 SQVTM, CDR2 ANQGSEA. The CDR3 covers 13 residues. With 7 bases removed from V and 4 bases from J, the gap between germline ends came to 15 bases. The CDR3 sequence: CSGVTAGPDTQYF. In DNA, the CDR3 is TGCAGCGGGGTTACGGCGGGGCCAGATACGCAGTATTTT.

The genes are TRBV7-8 and TRBJ2-5; 7 bases line up with TRBD2. CDR3 length: 17 residues. CDR1 and CDR2 (germline): SGHVS, FQNEAQ. J lost 3 bases, V lost 5 bases, and 15 bases had no gene match. DNA for the CDR3: TGTGCCAGCAGCCCCCACCCCGGGCTAGCGGTTGAAGAGACCCAGTACTTC. Its protein is CASSPHPGLAVEETQYF.

V and J are TRBV7-9 and TRBJ2-5, with D possibly matching TRBD1 (6 bases). CDR3 length: 16 residues. The germline V gene has CDR1 SEHNR and CDR2 FQNEAQ (reference sequence). Between the trimmed V and J ends, which lost 0 bases and 5 bases, there was a span of 16 bases. This chain's CDR3 is CASSLAGAASVETQYF. CDR3 bases: TGTGCCAGCAGCTTAGCGGGGGCAGCATCTGTGGAGACCCAGTACTTC.

In its sample, this clone was seen a few times. The chain recombines TRBV2 with TRBJ2-6; TRBD1 is a possible D gene (6 bases). The CDR3 spans 17 residues. V was shortened by 7 bases and J by 0 bases, with 16 bases between the two germline ends. Germline V gives CDR1 SNHLY, CDR2 FYNNEI. CDR3 nucleotide sequence: TGTGCCAGCACATCACGGACAGCCACCTCTGGGGCCAACGTCCTGACTTTC. Its translation is CASTSRTATSGANVLTF.